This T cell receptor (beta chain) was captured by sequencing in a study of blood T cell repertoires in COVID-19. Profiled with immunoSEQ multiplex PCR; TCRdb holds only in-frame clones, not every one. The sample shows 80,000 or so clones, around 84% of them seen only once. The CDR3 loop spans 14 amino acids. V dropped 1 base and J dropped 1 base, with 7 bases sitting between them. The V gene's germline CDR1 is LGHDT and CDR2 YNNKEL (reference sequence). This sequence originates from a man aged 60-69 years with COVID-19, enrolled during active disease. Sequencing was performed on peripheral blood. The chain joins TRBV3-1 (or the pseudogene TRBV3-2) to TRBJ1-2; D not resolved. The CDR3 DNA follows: TGTGCCAGCAGCCAAGTGCCGAGTAACTATGGCTACACCTTC. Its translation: CASSQVPSNYGYTF.